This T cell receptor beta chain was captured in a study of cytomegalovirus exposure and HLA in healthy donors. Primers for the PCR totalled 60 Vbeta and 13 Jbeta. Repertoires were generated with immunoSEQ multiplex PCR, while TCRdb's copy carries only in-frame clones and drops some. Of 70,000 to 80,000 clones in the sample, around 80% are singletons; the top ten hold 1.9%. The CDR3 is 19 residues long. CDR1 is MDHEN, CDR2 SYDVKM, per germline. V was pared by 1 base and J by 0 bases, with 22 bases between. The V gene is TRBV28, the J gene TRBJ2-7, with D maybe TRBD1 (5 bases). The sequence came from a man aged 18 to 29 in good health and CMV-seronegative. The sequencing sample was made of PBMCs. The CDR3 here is CASSLFPSGHRKNSYEQYF. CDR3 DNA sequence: TGTGCCAGCAGTTTATTCCCCTCAGGCCACAGGAAAAACTCCTACGAGCAGTACTTC.